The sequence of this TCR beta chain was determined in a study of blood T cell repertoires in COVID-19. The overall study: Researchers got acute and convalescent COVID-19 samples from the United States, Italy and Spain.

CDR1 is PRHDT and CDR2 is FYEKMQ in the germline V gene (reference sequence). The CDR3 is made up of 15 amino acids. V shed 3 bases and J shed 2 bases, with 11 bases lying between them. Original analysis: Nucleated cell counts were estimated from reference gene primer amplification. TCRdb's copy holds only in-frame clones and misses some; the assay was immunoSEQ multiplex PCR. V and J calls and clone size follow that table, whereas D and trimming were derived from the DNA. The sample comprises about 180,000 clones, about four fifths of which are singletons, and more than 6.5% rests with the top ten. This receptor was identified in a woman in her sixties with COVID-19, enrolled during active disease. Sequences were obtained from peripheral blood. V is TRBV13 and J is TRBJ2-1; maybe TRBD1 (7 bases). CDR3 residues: CASSLQGGAYNEQFF. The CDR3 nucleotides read TGTGCCAGCAGCTTGCAGGGGGGAGCCTACAATGAGCAGTTCTTC.